This record covers a single T cell receptor beta chain. This sample was taken from a study of blood T cell repertoires in COVID-19. Overall study context: The cDNA or gDNA used as material had been derived from T cells, B-cell-depleted T cells, or PBMCs.

Participant-reported clinical history was the basis for cohort assignment. The repertoire was sequenced with immunoSEQ multiplex PCR; TCRdb's copy has only in-frame clones and lacks some. The sample includes around 200,000 clones, 70% to 90% of them seen just once. V dropped 5 bases and J dropped 8 bases, with 16 bases sitting between them. CDR1 SGHTA and CDR2 FQGNSA come from the germline V gene. CDR3 length equals 14 residues. This receptor was identified in a woman in her 30s who had been exposed to COVID-19. The sample consisted of PBMCs or T cells enriched from blood (not recorded which). The V gene is TRBV7-2, the J gene TRBJ2-1; D is perhaps TRBD2 (5 bases). CDR3 DNA sequence: TGTGCCAGCAGCAAAACGGGGATCGCGGATGAGCAGTTCTTC. Translation: CASSKTGIADEQFF.